These T cell receptor beta chains were read from a single sample in a study of CD8+CD57+ T cells in acquired aplastic anemia. TCRdb re-called the reads with MiXCR, one entry per CDR3 protein. Of 180,000 or so distinct CDR3 sequences listed, approximately 49% are singletons. The sequenced sample consisted of sorted CD4+, CD8+, or CD8+CD57+ T cells (not recorded which) from PBMCs. The receptors shown here come from a human donor in good health. Both conserved end residues are part of each CDR3. A D gene is named only where the DNA matches it firmly. Some rows mark clone size as missing; the rest say once, few, many or name a class of expanded clone.

j_call clone_size v_call d_call cdr3_aa cdr3_nt
TRBJ2-5 . TRBV7-3 . CASSLTGRQETQYF TGTGCCAGCAGCTTAACCGGCCGCCAAGAGACCCAGTACTTC
TRBJ2-7 few TRBV10-3 TRBD2 CAISVQRESYEQYF TGTGCCATCAGTGTACAGCGGGAGAGCTACGAGCAGTACTTC
TRBJ2-7 many TRBV16 . CASSRNRVEQYF TGTGCCAGCAGCCGAAACAGGGTTGAGCAGTACTTC
TRBJ2-7 . TRBV2 . CASDRGEEQYF TGTGCCAGCGACCGAGGGGAAGAGCAGTACTTC
TRBJ1-5 once TRBV7-9 . CASSQDGSNQPQHF TGTGCCAGCAGCCAAGACGGAAGCAATCAGCCCCAGCATTTT
TRBJ2-1 few TRBV29-1 . CSVEPLSYSAYNEQFF TGCAGCGTTGAACCATTATCCTACTCGGCCTACAATGAGCAGTTCTTC
TRBJ1-2 . TRBV2 . CASSLPQGNYGYTF TGTGCCAGCAGCTTGCCCCAGGGAAACTATGGCTACACCTTC
TRBJ2-1 . TRBV19 . CASNSFPSGYNEQFF TGTGCCAGTAATTCATTTCCTAGTGGCTACAATGAGCAGTTCTTC
TRBJ1-4 many TRBV12-3/TRBV12-4 . CASSFTGSRREKLFF TGTGCCAGCAGTTTTACAGGTTCTCGGAGGGAAAAACTGTTTTTT
TRBJ1-2 many TRBV19 . CASSNPQFGRYGYTF TGTGCCAGTAGTAATCCCCAATTCGGTCGCTATGGCTACACCTTC
TRBJ1-2 many TRBV2 . CASSAEISNYGYTF TGTGCCAGCAGCGCAGAGATTTCTAACTATGGCTACACCTTC
TRBJ1-5 many TRBV7-6 . CASSLSGGGQPQHF TGTGCCAGCAGCCTGTCCGGGGGGGGTCAGCCCCAGCATTTT
TRBJ2-5 . TRBV19 TRBD2 CASSGGTSGARRYF TGTGCCAGTAGTGGCGGGACTAGCGGGGCCAGGCGGTACTTC
TRBJ1-1 . TRBV27 . CASSLDLRGTLRAFF TGTGCCAGCAGTTTAGATCTTAGAGGGACACTGCGAGCTTTCTTT
TRBJ1-2 . TRBV6-1 TRBD1 CASTPRTGTYGYTF TGTGCCAGCACCCCCAGGACAGGGACATATGGCTACACCTTC
TRBJ2-3 many TRBV20-1 . CSALSLGVDTQYF TGCAGTGCCCTCAGCCTGGGGGTGGATACGCAGTATTTT
TRBJ2-5 many TRBV11-2 TRBD2 CASSLGTSGRVGETQYF TGTGCCAGCAGCTTGGGGACTAGCGGGAGGGTAGGGGAGACCCAGTACTTC
TRBJ1-3 . TRBV25-1 . CASSEFREGNTIYF TGTGCCAGCAGTGAATTTAGGGAGGGGAACACCATATATTTT
TRBJ2-2 . TRBV25-1 . CASSSQGNTGELFF TGTGCCAGCAGTTCACAGGGGAACACCGGGGAGCTGTTTTTT
TRBJ2-3 once TRBV7-7 . CASSRRLADTQYF TGTGCCAGCAGTAGACGACTGGCGGATACGCAGTATTTT
TRBJ1-1 many TRBV29-1 . CSVPAQLGAVTEAFF TGCAGCGTTCCTGCTCAGCTGGGGGCTGTCACTGAAGCTTTCTTT
TRBJ2-1 . TRBV29-1 . CSVMDPNEQFF TGCAGCGTTATGGACCCAAATGAGCAGTTCTTC
TRBJ2-3 . TRBV15 . CATSRGLHLSTDTQYF TGTGCCACCAGCAGAGGTCTTCATCTTTCAACAGATACGCAGTATTTT
TRBJ2-1 . TRBV4-2 . CASSQDRYGSSYNEQFF TGTGCCAGCAGCCAAGATCGCTACGGGAGCTCCTACAATGAGCAGTTCTTC
TRBJ2-3 many TRBV11-3 TRBD2 CASSLAGIGRGDTQYF TGTGCCAGCAGCTTAGCGGGAATAGGGAGGGGAGATACGCAGTATTTT
TRBJ1-2 few TRBV24-1 . CATSDYYYGYTF TGTGCCACCAGTGATTATTACTATGGCTACACCTTC
TRBJ1-5 many TRBV25-1 TRBD1 CASSESGGRDQPQHF TGTGCCAGCAGTGAATCAGGGGGTAGGGATCAGCCCCAGCATTTT
TRBJ2-7 once TRBV10-3 TRBD2 CAISESGLAEEQYF TGTGCCATCAGTGAGTCGGGACTAGCGGAAGAGCAGTACTTC
TRBJ1-2 . TRBV7-9 . CASSPALGYGYTF TGTGCCAGCAGCCCCGCGCTGGGGTATGGCTACACCTTC
TRBJ2-7 few TRBV7-2 . CASSSPSGGNEQYF TGTGCCAGCAGCTCCCCATCAGGGGGGAACGAGCAGTACTTC
TRBJ2-3 many TRBV20-1 . CSARRDSSPDTQYF TGCAGTGCTAGAAGGGACTCAAGCCCAGATACGCAGTATTTT
TRBJ2-2 . TRBV20-1 . CSAISYRGTEELFF TGCAGTGCTATATCCTATCGAGGCACCGAGGAGCTGTTTTTT
TRBJ2-1 . TRBV19 TRBD2 CASRTSRSYNEQFF TGTGCCAGTAGGACTAGCAGATCCTACAATGAGCAGTTCTTC
TRBJ2-2 . TRBV20-1 TRBD2 CSARGGGAAAGELFF TGCAGTGCTAGAGGCGGGGGGGCCGCCGCCGGGGAGCTGTTTTTT
TRBJ2-1 . TRBV7-3 TRBD2 CASSLRLAVSYNEQFF TGTGCCAGCAGCTTAAGACTAGCGGTCTCCTACAATGAGCAGTTCTTC
TRBJ2-5 . TRBV2 . CASSGIYNGQETQYF TGTGCCAGCAGTGGGATCTATAATGGCCAAGAGACCCAGTACTTC
TRBJ1-5 . TRBV6-2/TRBV6-3 TRBD1 CASKRQGANQPQHF TGTGCCAGCAAAAGACAGGGGGCCAATCAGCCCCAGCATTTT
TRBJ1-2 many TRBV4-3 . CASSQDVGHENYGYTF TGCGCCAGCAGCCAAGATGTGGGCCATGAAAACTATGGCTACACCTTC
TRBJ2-1 . TRBV15 TRBD2 CATSSLVLAGGGEQFF TGTGCCACCAGCAGTTTGGTACTAGCGGGAGGGGGGGAGCAGTTCTTC
TRBJ2-7 . TRBV19 TRBD2 CASSIPGGGYEQYF TGTGCCAGTAGTATTCCGGGAGGCGGCTACGAGCAGTACTTC
TRBJ1-6 . TRBV15 . CATSRDGAGESPLHF TGTGCCACCAGCAGAGATGGGGCAGGGGAATCACCCCTCCACTTT
TRBJ1-6 . TRBV19 . CASRRGNSPLHF TGTGCCAGTCGCAGGGGCAATTCACCCCTCCACTTT